This T cell receptor (beta chain) was sequenced for a study of CD8+ T cells in alopecia areata. Looking at the study overall: Treatment comprised oral tofacitinib, 5 to 10 mg twice daily, in treated patients. Notes on the study in general: Uncertain still, given a single nonresponder, is whether baseline CD8+ expansion links to response. Within the top 100, expanded CD8+ clones significantly decreased with tofacitinib, as did scalp clonality.

This clone came up a few times. Its target is not known. Germline is not matched at one junction end, which may reflect a read error. The CDR3 has 13 residues. The germline CDR1 and CDR2 sequences are GTSNPN and SVGIG (reference sequence). After isolation, RNA underwent reverse transcription to generate cDNA as the sequencing template. Here immunoSEQ multiplex PCR was the method, and the copy in TCRdb shows in-frame clones only, minus some. In the table there are around 120,000 clones, 50% to 75% of which are singletons. Treatment noted: oral pan-JAK inhibitor, 5-10 mg twice daily. The V call is TRBV30, the J call TRBJ2-5; no clear D. This clonotype was obtained from a human donor with alopecia areata. Material: CD8+ T cells sorted from blood, obtained at week 4, from a patient treated with tofacitinib. CDR3 DNA sequence: TGTGCCTGGAGTGCTTCCTATCCGGATCGATCGGACTTC. It translates to CAWSASYPDRSDF.